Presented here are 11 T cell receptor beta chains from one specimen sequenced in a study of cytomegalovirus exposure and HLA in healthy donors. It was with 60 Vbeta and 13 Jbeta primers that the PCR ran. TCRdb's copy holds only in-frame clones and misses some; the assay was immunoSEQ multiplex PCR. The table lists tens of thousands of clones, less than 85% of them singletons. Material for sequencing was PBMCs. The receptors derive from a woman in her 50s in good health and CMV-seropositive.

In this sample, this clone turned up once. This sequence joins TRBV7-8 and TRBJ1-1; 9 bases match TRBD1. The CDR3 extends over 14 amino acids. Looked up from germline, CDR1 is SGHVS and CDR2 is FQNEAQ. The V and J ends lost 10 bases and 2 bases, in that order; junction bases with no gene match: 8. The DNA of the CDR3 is TGTGCCACCAGGCCGGGACAGGGAAACACTGAAGCTTTCTTT. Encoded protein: CATRPGQGNTEAFF. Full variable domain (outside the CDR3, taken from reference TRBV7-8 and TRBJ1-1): GAGVSQSPRYKVAKRGQDVALRCDPISGHVSLFWYQQALGQGPEFLTYFQNEAQLDKSGLPSDRFFAERPEGSVSTLKIQRTQQEDSAVYLCATRPGQGNTEAFFGQGTRLTVV.

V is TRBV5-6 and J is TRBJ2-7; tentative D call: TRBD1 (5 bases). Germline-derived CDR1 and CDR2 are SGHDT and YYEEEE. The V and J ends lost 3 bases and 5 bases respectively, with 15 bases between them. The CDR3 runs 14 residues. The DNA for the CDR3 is TGTGCCAGCAGCTCTGGACACGGCTTTCACGAGCAGTACTTC. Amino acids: CASSSGHGFHEQYF.

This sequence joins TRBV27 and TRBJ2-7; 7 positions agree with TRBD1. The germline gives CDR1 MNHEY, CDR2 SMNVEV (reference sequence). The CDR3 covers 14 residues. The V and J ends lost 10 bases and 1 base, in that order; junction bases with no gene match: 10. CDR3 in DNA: TGTGCCACCCTAATCAGACAGGGTTCCTACGAGCAGTACTTC. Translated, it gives CATLIRQGSYEQYF.

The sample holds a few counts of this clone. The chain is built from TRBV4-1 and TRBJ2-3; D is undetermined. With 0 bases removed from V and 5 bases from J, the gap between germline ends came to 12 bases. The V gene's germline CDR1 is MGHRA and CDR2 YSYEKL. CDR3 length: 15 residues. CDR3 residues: CASSQEGVDRDTQYF. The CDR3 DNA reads TGCGCCAGCAGCCAAGAAGGAGTAGACCGAGATACGCAGTATTTT.

The CDR3 DNA reads as TGTGCCAGCAGTGAAGGCCAGTTAACTAACTATGGCTACACCTTC. This translates into CASSEGQLTNYGYTF. The genes are TRBV2 and TRBJ1-2; D gene uncertain. The CDR3 covers 15 residues. From germline, CDR1 is SNHLY and CDR2 FYNNEI. The ends were cut back, 1 base at V and 0 bases at J, with 9 bases in the middle.

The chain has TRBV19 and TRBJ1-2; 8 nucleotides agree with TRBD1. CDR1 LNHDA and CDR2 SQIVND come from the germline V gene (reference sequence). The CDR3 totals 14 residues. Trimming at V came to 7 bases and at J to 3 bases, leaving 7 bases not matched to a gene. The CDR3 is CASTEDREDYGYTF. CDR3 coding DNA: TGTGCCAGTACCGAGGACAGGGAGGACTATGGCTACACCTTC.

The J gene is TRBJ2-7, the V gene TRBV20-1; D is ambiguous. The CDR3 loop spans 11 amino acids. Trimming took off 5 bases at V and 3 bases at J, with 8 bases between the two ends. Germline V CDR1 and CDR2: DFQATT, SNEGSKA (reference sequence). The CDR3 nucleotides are TGCAGTGCTGAGGTGGTCTACGAGCAGTACTTC. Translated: CSAEVVYEQYF.

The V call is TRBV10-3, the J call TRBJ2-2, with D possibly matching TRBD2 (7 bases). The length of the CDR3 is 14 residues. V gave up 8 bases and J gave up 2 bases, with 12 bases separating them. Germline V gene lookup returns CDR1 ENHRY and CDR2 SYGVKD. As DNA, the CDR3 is TGTGCCATCGGGCGGGGGCTCAACACCGGGGAGCTGTTTTTT. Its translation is CAIGRGLNTGELFF.

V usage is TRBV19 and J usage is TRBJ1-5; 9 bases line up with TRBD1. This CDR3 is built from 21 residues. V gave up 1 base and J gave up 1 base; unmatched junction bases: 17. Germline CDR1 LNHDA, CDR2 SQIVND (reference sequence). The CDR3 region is CASSIGPGQGDFLGSNQPQHF. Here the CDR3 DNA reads TGTGCCAGTAGTATAGGTCCGGGACAGGGAGACTTCTTGGGAAGCAATCAGCCCCAGCATTTT.

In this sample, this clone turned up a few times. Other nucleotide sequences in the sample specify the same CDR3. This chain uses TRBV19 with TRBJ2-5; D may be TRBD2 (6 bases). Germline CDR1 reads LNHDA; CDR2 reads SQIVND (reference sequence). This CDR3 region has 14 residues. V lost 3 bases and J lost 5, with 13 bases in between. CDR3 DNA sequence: TGTGCCAGTAGTATGCGGAGGGCTTGGGAGACCCAGTACTTC. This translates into CASSMRRAWETQYF.

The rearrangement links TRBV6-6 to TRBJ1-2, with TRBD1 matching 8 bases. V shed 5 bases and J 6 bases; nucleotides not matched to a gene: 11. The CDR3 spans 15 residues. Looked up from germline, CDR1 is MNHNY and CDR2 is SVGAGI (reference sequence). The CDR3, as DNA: TGTGCCAGCAGTGGAATTGACAGGGGAGCGAATGGCTACACCTTC. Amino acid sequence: CASSGIDRGANGYTF.